This T cell receptor (beta chain) was identified during a study of radiation and T cells in renal cell carcinoma. Study-level points and caveats: From baseline, blood top tumor clonotypes peaked at 2 weeks post-radiation. No pretreatment tumor biopsies were available for baseline clonotypes.

V was trimmed by 1 base and J by 2 bases, leaving 11 bases between them. This CDR3 spans 15 amino acids. Germline assignment: CDR1 SGDLS and CDR2 YYNGEE. Measured with immunoSEQ multiplex PCR; TCRdb has only the in-frame clones, and not every one. The sample yields about 140,000 clones, around four fifths seen once. Time point reported: baseline pretreatment blood. This sample's treatment: 15 Gy SBRT to primary tumor, nephrectomy 4 weeks later. Blood was sampled at baseline, 2 weeks and 4 weeks after SBRT. Concerning this clone itself: Its antigen is still unknown.

The source is a woman in her 50s with renal cell carcinoma. The chain links TRBV9 to TRBJ2-3; D assignment may be TRBD1 or TRBD2 (5 bases each). The sequences come from blood, collected from a patient whose treatment included radiotherapy and nephrectomy. The CDR3 region is CASSVISGATDTQYF. Here the CDR3 DNA reads TGTGCCAGCAGCGTAATTTCCGGGGCCACAGATACGCAGTATTTT.